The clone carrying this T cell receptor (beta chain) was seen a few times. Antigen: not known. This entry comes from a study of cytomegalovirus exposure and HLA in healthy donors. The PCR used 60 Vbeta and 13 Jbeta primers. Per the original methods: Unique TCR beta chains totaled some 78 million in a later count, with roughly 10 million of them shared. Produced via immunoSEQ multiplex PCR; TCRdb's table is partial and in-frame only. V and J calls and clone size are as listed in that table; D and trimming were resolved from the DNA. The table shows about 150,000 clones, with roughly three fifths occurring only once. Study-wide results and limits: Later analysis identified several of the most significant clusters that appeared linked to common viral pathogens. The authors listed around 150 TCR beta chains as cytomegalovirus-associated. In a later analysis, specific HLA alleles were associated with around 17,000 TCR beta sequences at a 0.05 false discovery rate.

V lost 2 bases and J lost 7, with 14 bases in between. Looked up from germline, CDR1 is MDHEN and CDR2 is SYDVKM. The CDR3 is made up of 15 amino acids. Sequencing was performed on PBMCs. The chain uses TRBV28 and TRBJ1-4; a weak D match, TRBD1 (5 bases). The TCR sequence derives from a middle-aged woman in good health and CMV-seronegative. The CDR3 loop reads CASSLGGGGIEKLFF. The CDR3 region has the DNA TGTGCCAGCAGTTTAGGTGGCGGGGGGATTGAAAAACTGTTTTTT.